The 31 T cell receptor beta chains listed next were all sequenced from one sample in a study of shared clonotypes between healthy human individuals. Sequenced by immunoSEQ multiplex PCR; TCRdb stores in-frame clones only, minus some. This table has approximately 980,000 clones, around 80% appearing once. Sequencing used memory CD4+ T cells sorted from blood. The subset denotes: CD45RA-negative fraction. These receptor sequences come from a man younger than 30 in good health.

CDR3: CASSVGRTSIPDEQYF. For the CDR3, the DNA is TGTGCCAGCAGCGTAGGCAGGACTAGCATCCCGGACGAGCAGTACTTC. V usage is TRBV9 and J usage is TRBJ2-7, with 8 nucleotides matching TRBD2. Per the germline V gene, CDR1 is SGDLS and CDR2 is YYNGEE. The trim removed 0 bases at V and 5 bases at J, leaving 10 bases unmatched. This CDR3 spans 16 amino acids.

This clone was found a few times. Other DNA sequences in this specimen translate into the identical CDR3. The CDR3 bases are TGTGCCAGCAGCGTAGGCCCCCTAAACACTGAAGCTTTCTTT. The encoded protein is CASSVGPLNTEAFF. The gene calls are TRBV9 and TRBJ1-1; D is unresolved. With 0 bases removed from V and 2 bases from J, the gap between germline ends came to 8 bases. Germline loops: CDR1 SGDLS, CDR2 YYNGEE. The CDR3 totals 14 residues.

Concerning this clone: Other DNA sequences in this sample translate to the same CDR3. The V call is TRBV5-1, the J call TRBJ2-6; D is unresolved. CDR1 and CDR2 from the germline V gene are SGHRS and YFSETQ. The CDR3 is 14 amino acids. The germline V and J ends were trimmed by 5 bases and 0 bases, with 6 bases remaining between them. The CDR3 DNA is TGCGCCAGCAGTTTAGGCTCTGGGGCCAACGTCCTGACTTTC. This translates into CASSLGSGANVLTF.

V is TRBV7-9 and J is TRBJ2-1, with 9 nucleotides matching TRBD2. Germline V gene sequence: CDR1 SEHNR, CDR2 FQNEAQ (reference sequence). Trimming cost V 0 bases and J 7 bases; bases outside gene matches: 4. The CDR3 has 15 amino acids. The CDR3, as DNA: TGTGCCAGCAGCTTAGCTAGCGGGGGCTGGAATGAGCAGTTCTTC. Translation gives CASSLASGGWNEQFF.

Only one count was recorded for this clone. The gene calls are TRBV30 and TRBJ2-3, with D tentatively TRBD1 or TRBD2 (6 bases each). The germline V gene has CDR1 GTSNPN and CDR2 SVGIG (reference sequence). V was pared by 4 bases and J by 5 bases, with 19 bases between. This CDR3 has 15 amino acids. CDR3 amino acids: CAWIGRGGMGDTQYF. As DNA, the CDR3 is TGTGCCTGGATCGGCAGAGGGGGGATGGGAGATACGCAGTATTTT.

The chain is built from TRBV7-2 and TRBJ1-6; the D is unclear. This CDR3 has 16 residues. Germline lookup yields CDR1 SGHTA and CDR2 FQGNSA. V lost 2 bases to trimming and J lost 7 bases, with 15 bases between them. CDR3 region: CASSLTYGLGNSPLHF. In nucleotides, the CDR3 is TGTGCCAGCAGCTTAACTTACGGCCTCGGGAATTCACCCCTCCACTTT.

The chain joins TRBV19 to TRBJ2-2, with D perhaps TRBD2 (6 bases). Looked up from germline, CDR1 is LNHDA and CDR2 is SQIVND (reference sequence). V lost 5 bases and J lost 6, with 16 bases in between. The CDR3 sequence is 15 residues long. CDR3 nucleotide sequence: TGTGCCAGTAGTGTATTTTGGACTAATCCCGGGGAGCTGTTTTTT. It codes for CASSVFWTNPGELFF.

The gene calls are TRBV5-1 and TRBJ1-4; a weak D match, TRBD1 (6 bases). Looked up from germline, CDR1 is SGHRS and CDR2 is YFSETQ. CDR3 length: 16 residues. The V end was cut by 0 bases, the J end by 3 bases, with 12 bases between. CDR3 protein: CASSLALTGSNEKLFF. The CDR3 region has the DNA TGCGCCAGCAGCTTGGCCCTGACAGGATCTAATGAAAAACTGTTTTTT.

The chain recombines TRBV19 with TRBJ2-7, with 7 bases lining up with TRBD1. Per germline, CDR1 LNHDA and CDR2 SQIVND (reference sequence). J lost 4 bases, V lost 6 bases, and 9 bases had no gene match. The CDR3 has 14 residues. This chain's CDR3 is CASREIATGYEQYF. The CDR3 DNA reads TGTGCCAGTAGAGAGATCGCGACAGGGTACGAGCAGTACTTC.

The J gene is TRBJ1-2, the V gene TRBV10-3, with D maybe TRBD1 (5 bases). The CDR3 has 13 amino acids. Per germline, CDR1 ENHRY and CDR2 SYGVKD. Deletions cut 4 bases from V and 3 bases from J, with 9 bases between. CDR3 sequence: CAISGQQYYGYTF. DNA for the CDR3: TGTGCCATCAGTGGACAGCAGTACTATGGCTACACCTTC.

This clone was observed a handful of times. The rearrangement uses TRBV5-4 and TRBJ1-1, with D uncertain. The CDR3 covers 13 residues. Trimming stripped 4 bases from V and 2 bases from J, with 9 bases between. Per the germline V gene, CDR1 is SGHNT and CDR2 is YYREEE (reference sequence). The CDR3 is CASSDRLNTEAFF. The DNA for the CDR3 is TGTGCCAGCAGCGATCGACTTAACACTGAAGCTTTCTTT.

V usage is TRBV7-9 and J usage is TRBJ2-1; 9 positions agree with TRBD1. This CDR3 comprises 15 residues. V lost 5 bases and J lost 4; bases outside the gene matches: 6. Germline V gives CDR1 SEHNR, CDR2 FQNEAQ (reference sequence). CDR3 protein: CASSPPGTGYNEQFF. For the CDR3, the DNA is TGTGCCAGCAGCCCTCCTGGGACAGGGTACAATGAGCAGTTCTTC.

This chain uses TRBV2 with TRBJ1-5; D unresolved. Germline CDR1 and CDR2: SNHLY and FYNNEI. The V end was cut by 2 bases, the J end by 4 bases, with 6 bases between. The CDR3 contains 13 residues. For the CDR3, the DNA is TGTGCCAGCAGTGAATTGGGGAATCAGCCCCAGCATTTT. It encodes CASSELGNQPQHF.

This clone occurred a few times. This chain uses TRBV27 with TRBJ2-4, with a tentative D call TRBD1 (6 bases). V lost 5 bases and J 0 bases, leaving 20 bases between the germline ends. The length of the CDR3 is 18 residues. Germline V gene lookup returns CDR1 MNHEY and CDR2 SMNVEV (reference sequence). This CDR3 is CASSPRQDLALAKNIQYF. For the CDR3, the DNA is TGTGCCAGCAGTCCACGACAGGACCTAGCTCTAGCCAAAAACATTCAGTACTTC.

In this sample, this clone turned up a few times. The same CDR3 arises from other DNA sequences in this sample as well. The rearrangement uses TRBV28 and TRBJ2-5; the match to TRBD1 covers 8 bases. V dropped 6 bases and J dropped 4; count of bases not matched to a gene: 7. This CDR3 contains 14 residues. Germline CDR1 MDHEN, CDR2 SYDVKM. In DNA, the CDR3 is TGTGCCAGCAGCGGCCAGGGGGCCGGAGAGACCCAGTACTTC. It encodes CASSGQGAGETQYF.

This clone was counted a few times. The J gene is TRBJ2-1, the V gene TRBV9; 12 bases are shared with TRBD2. CDR3 length: 17 residues. V was clipped by 4 bases and J by 4 bases; unmatched bases: 9. Germline assignment: CDR1 SGDLS and CDR2 YYNGEE. CDR3 loop: CASSSRMTSGGYNEQFF. The CDR3 bases are TGTGCCAGCAGCTCCCGCATGACTAGCGGGGGATACAATGAGCAGTTCTTC. The full variable domain, its missing parts supplied by reference TRBV9 and TRBJ2-1, is DSGVTQTPKHLITATGQRVTLRCSPRSGDLSVYWYQQSLDQGLQFLIQYYNGEERAKGNILERFSAQQFPDLHSELNLSSLELGDSALYFCASSSRMTSGGYNEQFFGPGTRLTVL.

The chain links TRBV6-6 to TRBJ2-2; 9 bases agree with TRBD2. Trimming removed 7 bases from V and 5 bases from J; junction bases left unmatched: 8. The CDR3 is made up of 15 amino acids. Germline V gene lookup returns CDR1 MNHNY and CDR2 SVGAGI (reference sequence). The CDR3 region has the DNA TGTGCCAGCACCTTTAGCGGGGGATCGACCGGGGAGCTGTTTTTT. Protein: CASTFSGGSTGELFF.

The chain is built from TRBV9 and TRBJ2-3; perhaps TRBD2 as D (5 bases). The V gene lost 1 base and the J gene lost 2 bases, with 11 bases spanning the gap. The germline CDR1 and CDR2 sequences are SGDLS and YYNGEE. This CDR3 contains 15 residues. The CDR3 reads CASSVLSGTTDTQYF. The CDR3 coding sequence is TGTGCCAGCAGCGTACTCAGCGGAACCACAGATACGCAGTATTTT.

V usage is TRBV9 and J usage is TRBJ1-2; tentative D call: TRBD1 (6 bases). Germline CDR1 reads SGDLS; CDR2 reads YYNGEE. The ends were cut back, 0 bases at V and 7 bases at J, with 10 bases in the middle. The CDR3 loop spans 13 amino acids. The CDR3 DNA follows: TGTGCCAGCAGCGTAGAAGGGGGGGCTGGCTACACCTTC. This codes for CASSVEGGAGYTF.

This clone was detected only once. The chain joins TRBV6-6 to TRBJ2-5; 9 bases line up with TRBD2. With 6 bases clipped from V and 3 bases from J, the junction kept 5 bases outside the gene matches. CDR1 and CDR2 from the germline V gene are MNHNY and SVGAGI (reference sequence). The CDR3 length is 14 residues. CDR3 loop: CASRAGGSKETQYF. CDR3 sequence (DNA): TGTGCCAGCAGGGCGGGAGGGAGTAAAGAGACCCAGTACTTC.

This sequence joins TRBV2 and TRBJ1-2, with TRBD1 matching over 8 bases. The CDR3 length is 14 residues. J gave up 7 bases and V 2 bases, and 6 bases lay outside the gene matches. From germline, CDR1 is SNHLY and CDR2 FYNNEI. DNA of the CDR3: TGTGCCAGCAGTGAAAGGACAGGGCGAGGTGGCTACACCTTC. It yields the protein CASSERTGRGGYTF.

The rearrangement joins TRBV5-6 to TRBJ1-3; possible D gene TRBD1, 6 bases. Deletions cut 4 bases from V and 0 bases from J, with 11 bases between. CDR1 SGHDT and CDR2 YYEEEE come from the germline V gene. There are 15 residues in the CDR3. The CDR3 DNA is TGTGCCAGCAGCCCTCGACAGGTCTCTGGAAACACCATATATTTT. It translates to CASSPRQVSGNTIYF.

The V call is TRBV5-4, the J call TRBJ2-1; 11 nucleotides agree with TRBD2. The CDR3 runs to 16 residues. The V gene's germline CDR1 is SGHNT and CDR2 YYREEE (reference sequence). The junction had 10 bases not matched to a gene; V was cut back by 2 bases and J by 9 bases. The DNA of the CDR3 is TGTGCCAGCAGCTTAGGCGGTAGCGGGGGGGTTGCTGAGCAGTTCTTC. This translates into CASSLGGSGGVAEQFF. Using reference TRBV5-4 and TRBJ2-1 for the parts outside the CDR3, the full variable domain is ETGVTQSPTHLIKTRGQQVTLRCSSQSGHNTVSWYQQALGQGPQFIFQYYREEENGRGNFPPRFSGLQFPNYSSELNVNALELDDSALYLCASSLGGSGGVAEQFFGPGTRLTVL.

The genes are TRBV5-1 and TRBJ1-1; D is uncertain. The V end was cut by 0 bases, the J end by 6 bases, with 9 bases between. CDR3 length equals 13 residues. From germline, CDR1 is SGHRS and CDR2 YFSETQ. The CDR3 reads CASSLDAVPEAFF. The DNA of the CDR3 is TGCGCCAGCAGCTTGGATGCGGTTCCTGAAGCTTTCTTT.

The chain carries TRBV28 and TRBJ2-7; unclear D gene. Germline CDR1 is MDHEN and CDR2 is SYDVKM. The CDR3 consists of 14 residues. V gave up 1 base and J gave up 6 bases, with 13 bases separating them. For the CDR3, the DNA is TGTGCCAGCAGTTTATCTGATACCCCATCCGAGCAGTACTTC. As protein: CASSLSDTPSEQYF.

This clone was detected only once. The rearrangement joins TRBV5-6 to TRBJ1-6, with D unclear. V lost 2 bases and J 9 bases, leaving 15 bases between the germline ends. CDR1 is SGHDT, CDR2 YYEEEE, per germline. This CDR3 region has 15 residues. The CDR3: CASSLETSSISPLHF. CDR3 nucleotide sequence: TGTGCCAGCAGCTTAGAGACGAGCTCAATTTCACCCCTCCACTTT.

Comment on this clone: This sample includes further DNA sequences coding for the same CDR3. The CDR3 DNA is TGTGCCAGCAGCGGGGACAGGAGCTCCTATAATTCACCCCTCCACTTT. Its translation is CASSGDRSSYNSPLHF. This chain uses TRBV5-6 with TRBJ1-6; TRBD1 agrees at 8 bases. The CDR3 covers 16 residues. Germline values: CDR1 SGHDT, CDR2 YYEEEE. J was trimmed by 0 bases and V by 4 bases; bases with no gene match: 3.

Here the CDR3 reads CASSPGQAMNTEAFF. The DNA of the CDR3 is TGTGCCAGCAGTCCGGGACAGGCGATGAACACTGAAGCTTTCTTT. This chain connects TRBV7-9 to TRBJ1-1; 8 bases line up with TRBD1. V shed 6 bases, J shed 0 bases, and the junction held 6 bases outside the gene matches. The germline V gene has CDR1 SEHNR and CDR2 FQNEAQ (reference sequence). The CDR3 has 15 residues.

The chain employs TRBV12-5 and TRBJ2-3, with D perhaps TRBD2 (6 bases). The V end was cut by 4 bases, the J end by 3 bases, with 11 bases between. Germline assignment: CDR1 LGHNT and CDR2 FRNRAP. The CDR3 is 14 residues long. The CDR3 sequence is CASGSGVRTDTQYF. CDR3 nucleotide sequence: TGTGCTAGTGGTTCGGGGGTACGAACAGATACGCAGTATTTT.

The V gene is TRBV18, the J gene TRBJ2-1; TRBD2 agrees at 16 bases. The CDR3 contains 16 residues. V trimming: 0 bases; J trimming: 8 bases; junction bases outside the gene matches: 1. Germline V gives CDR1 KGHSH, CDR2 LQKENI. CDR3 DNA sequence: TGTGCCAGCTCACCACCGGGACTAGCGGGAGGGGATGAGCAGTTCTTC. It is translated as CASSPPGLAGGDEQFF.

This chain links TRBV6-5 with TRBJ1-1; perhaps TRBD1 as D (6 bases). The CDR3 covers 13 residues. Trimming stripped 7 bases from V and 4 bases from J, with 13 bases between. The germline V gene encodes CDR1 MNHEY and CDR2 SVGAGI. This CDR3 reads CASTYGGGTEAFF. CDR3 in DNA: TGTGCCAGCACCTATGGGGGCGGCACTGAAGCTTTCTTT.